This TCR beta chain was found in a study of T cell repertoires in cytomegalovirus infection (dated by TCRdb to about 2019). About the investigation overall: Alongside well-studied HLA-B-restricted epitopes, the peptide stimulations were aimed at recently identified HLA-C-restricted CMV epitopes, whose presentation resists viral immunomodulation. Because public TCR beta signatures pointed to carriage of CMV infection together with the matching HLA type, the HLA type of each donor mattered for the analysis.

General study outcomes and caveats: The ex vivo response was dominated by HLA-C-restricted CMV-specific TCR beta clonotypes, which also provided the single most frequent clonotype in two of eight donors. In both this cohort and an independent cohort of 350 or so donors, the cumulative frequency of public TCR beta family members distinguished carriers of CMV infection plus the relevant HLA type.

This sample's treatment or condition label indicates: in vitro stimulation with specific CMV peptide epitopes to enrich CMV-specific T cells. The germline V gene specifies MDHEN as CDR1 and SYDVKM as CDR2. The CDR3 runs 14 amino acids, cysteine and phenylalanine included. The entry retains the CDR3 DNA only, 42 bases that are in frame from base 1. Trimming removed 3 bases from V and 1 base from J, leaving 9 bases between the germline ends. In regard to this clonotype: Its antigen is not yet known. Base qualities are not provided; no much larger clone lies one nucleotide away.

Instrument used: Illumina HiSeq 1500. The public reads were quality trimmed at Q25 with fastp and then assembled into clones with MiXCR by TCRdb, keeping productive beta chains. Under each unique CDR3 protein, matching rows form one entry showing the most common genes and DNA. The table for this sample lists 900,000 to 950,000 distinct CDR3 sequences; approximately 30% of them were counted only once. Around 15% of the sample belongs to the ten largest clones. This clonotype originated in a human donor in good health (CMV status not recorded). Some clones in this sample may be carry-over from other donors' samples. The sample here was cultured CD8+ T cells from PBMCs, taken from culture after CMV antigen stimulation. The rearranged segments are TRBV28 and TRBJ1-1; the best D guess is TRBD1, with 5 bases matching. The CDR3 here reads CASSFIQANTEAFF. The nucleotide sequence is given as TGTGCCAGCAGTTTTATACAGGCGAACACTGAAGCTTTCTTT.